The 14 T cell receptor beta chains given below trace back to one sample, sequenced in a study of shared clonotypes between healthy human individuals (dated by TCRdb to the early 2020s). Libraries came from the immunoSEQ multiplex PCR assay. TCRdb limited this immuneACCESS table to in-frame rearrangements with V and J called. A share of clones is missing; checked studies link under half to unresolved V genes, and the rest is unexplained. Present in this sample are over a million clones, 65% to 75% of which were seen just once. Of the sample, 1.5% is held by the ten largest clones. The sequenced material came from memory CD4+ T cells sorted from blood. The meaning of the sample's cell subset or site label: CD45RA-negative fraction. The source of these receptors is a man between 18 and 29 years old in good health.

The rearrangement joins TRBV27 to TRBJ2-7; TRBD2 agrees at 8 bases. This CDR3 comprises 14 residues. Germline values: CDR1 MNHEY, CDR2 SMNVEV (reference sequence). With V trimmed by 7 bases and J by 0 bases, 5 bases remained unmatched. The CDR3 loop reads CASTAGGASYEQYF. The CDR3 DNA is TGTGCCAGCACTGCCGGGGGGGCCTCCTACGAGCAGTACTTC.

With respect to this clone: The same CDR3 can be traced to other DNA sequences in this sample. The genes are TRBV7-2 and TRBJ2-2; a weak D match, TRBD2 (6 bases). V shed 7 bases and J shed 1 base, with 10 bases lying between them. There are 14 residues in the CDR3. CDR1 and CDR2 from the germline V gene are SGHTA and FQGNSA. As DNA, the CDR3 is TGTGCCAGCACTCGGGGGAGGAACACCGGGGAGCTGTTTTTT. It codes for CASTRGRNTGELFF.

This chain uses TRBV7-2 with TRBJ2-1; TRBD1 is a possible D gene (6 bases). The germline V gene encodes CDR1 SGHTA and CDR2 FQGNSA. V dropped 1 base and J dropped 0 bases, with 10 bases sitting between them. The CDR3 spans 16 residues. The CDR3 is CASSLGGTSSYNEQFF. CDR3 DNA sequence: TGTGCCAGCAGCTTAGGTGGGACAAGCTCCTACAATGAGCAGTTCTTC.

The chain's CDR3 is CASSLDQGGTEAFF. The CDR3 DNA follows: TGTGCCAGCAGCTTAGATCAGGGTGGCACTGAAGCTTTCTTT. The chain couples TRBV11-2 to TRBJ1-1; possibly TRBD1 for D (5 bases). The CDR3 loop spans 14 amino acids. Germline CDR1 is SGHAT and CDR2 is FQNNGV. V was trimmed by 0 bases and J by 4 bases, leaving 9 bases between them.

V gene TRBV9 combines with J gene TRBJ2-7, with no clear D. The ends were cut back, 0 bases at V and 1 base at J, with 11 bases in the middle. The CDR3 totals 15 residues. Germline CDR1 reads SGDLS; CDR2 reads YYNGEE. Here the CDR3 reads CASSVEGDKSYEQYF. CDR3 coding DNA: TGTGCCAGCAGCGTAGAAGGAGACAAGTCCTACGAGCAGTACTTC.

This sequence joins TRBV6-5 and TRBJ1-6, with D tentatively TRBD1 (5 bases). Per germline, CDR1 MNHEY and CDR2 SVGAGI. Trimming removed 8 bases at V and 8 bases at J, with 10 bases between. The CDR3 is 12 residues long. The CDR3 DNA follows: TGTGCCAGCGCCAGGGCGGATTCACCCCTCCACTTT. Its translation is CASARADSPLHF.

The chain recombines TRBV15 with TRBJ2-3, with D perhaps TRBD2 (7 bases). Trimming shortened V by 8 bases and J by 8 bases, and 20 bases separated the two germline ends. This CDR3 is built from 14 residues. The germline CDR1 and CDR2 sequences are LNHNV and YYDKDF (reference sequence). The CDR3 DNA is TGTGCCACCTTTAAGGGGGGGGGCCTCGGTACGCAGTATTTT. Its protein is CATFKGGGLGTQYF.

The V and J genes are TRBV2 and TRBJ2-1, with D perhaps TRBD1 (6 bases). V lost 7 bases and J lost 4, with 11 bases in between. This CDR3 comprises 13 residues. Germline lookup yields CDR1 SNHLY and CDR2 FYNNEI. The CDR3 protein is CASTPDSYNEQFF. The CDR3 DNA is TGTGCCAGCACCCCGGACAGTTACAATGAGCAGTTCTTC.

This rearrangement joins TRBV5-3 to TRBJ2-3; D remains unclear. TRBV5-3 is designated an ORF whose function remains uncertain. V lost 0 bases and J lost 7, with 6 bases in between. This CDR3 has 12 amino acids. CDR3 in amino acids: CARSLGRYTQYF. CDR3 nucleotides: TGTGCCAGAAGCTTGGGGCGTTATACGCAGTATTTT.

This clone was observed a handful of times. Within the sample, other DNA sequences also encode this same CDR3. The V and J genes are TRBV2 and TRBJ1-6; 8 bases are a match to TRBD1. This CDR3 contains 14 residues. J was trimmed by 7 bases and V by 6 bases; bases with no gene match: 5. Germline CDR1 SNHLY, CDR2 FYNNEI. In DNA form, the CDR3 reads TGTGCCAGCAGCTGGACAGGGAGGAATTCACCCCTCCACTTT. It yields the protein CASSWTGRNSPLHF.

The CDR3 DNA reads as TGTGCCAGTAGTACGCGGACAGGCCAGAGAAACACCATATATTTT. This encodes CASSTRTGQRNTIYF. The J gene is TRBJ1-3, the V gene TRBV19; TRBD1 agrees at 7 bases. This CDR3 has 15 amino acids. The junction had 8 bases not matched to a gene; V was cut back by 4 bases and J by 5 bases. Germline lookup yields CDR1 LNHDA and CDR2 SQIVND (reference sequence).

V gene TRBV6-6 combines with J gene TRBJ1-1; D gene ambiguous. The length of the CDR3 is 15 residues. The germline V and J ends were trimmed by 5 bases and 1 base, with 14 bases remaining between them. Germline assignment: CDR1 MNHNY and CDR2 SVGAGI (reference sequence). The CDR3: CASSGPGAWNTEAFF. The DNA of the CDR3 is TGTGCCAGCAGTGGACCAGGAGCCTGGAACACTGAAGCTTTCTTT.

This chain joins TRBV13 and TRBJ2-3, with D perhaps matching TRBD1 (6 bases). The ends were cut back, 3 bases at V and 0 bases at J, with 13 bases in the middle. Germline V lookup: CDR1 PRHDT, CDR2 FYEKMQ (reference sequence). This CDR3 comprises 16 residues. The CDR3 DNA follows: TGTGCCAGCAGCTTTGGGGGACACGTTAGCACAGATACGCAGTATTTT. Translated: CASSFGGHVSTDTQYF. Filled out from reference TRBV13 and TRBJ2-3, the complete variable domain reads AAGVIQSPRHLIKEKRETATLKCYPIPRHDTVYWYQQGPGQDPQFLISFYEKMQSDKGSIPDRFSAQQFSDYHSELNMSSLELGDSALYFCASSFGGHVSTDTQYFGPGTRLTVL.

This clone came up a few times. The V gene is TRBV30, the J gene TRBJ2-7, with D perhaps assigned TRBD1 or TRBD2 (5 bases each). Germline values: CDR1 GTSNPN, CDR2 SVGIG (reference sequence). This CDR3 spans 12 amino acids. With 3 bases removed from V and 3 bases from J, the gap between germline ends came to 9 bases. This CDR3 reads CAWRGDHYEQYF. In nucleotides, the CDR3 is TGTGCCTGGAGGGGGGACCACTACGAGCAGTACTTC. The whole variable domain, remainder taken from reference TRBV30 and TRBJ2-7, is SQTIHQWPATLVQPVGSPLSLECTVEGTSNPNLYWYRQAAGRGLQLLFYSVGIGQISSEVPQNLSASRPQDRQFILSSKKLLLSDSGFYLCAWRGDHYEQYFGPGTRLTVT.